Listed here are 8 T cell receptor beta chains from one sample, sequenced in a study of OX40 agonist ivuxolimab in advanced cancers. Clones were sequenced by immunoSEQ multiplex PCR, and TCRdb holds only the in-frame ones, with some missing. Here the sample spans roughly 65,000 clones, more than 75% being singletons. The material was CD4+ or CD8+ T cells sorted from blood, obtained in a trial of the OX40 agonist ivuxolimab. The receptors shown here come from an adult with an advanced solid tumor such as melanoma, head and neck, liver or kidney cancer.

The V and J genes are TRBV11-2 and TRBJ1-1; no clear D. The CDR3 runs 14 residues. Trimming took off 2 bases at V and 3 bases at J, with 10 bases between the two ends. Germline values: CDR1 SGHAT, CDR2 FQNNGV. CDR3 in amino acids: CASSLYGRYTEAFF. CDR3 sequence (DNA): TGTGCCAGCAGCTTATACGGAAGATACACTGAAGCTTTCTTT.

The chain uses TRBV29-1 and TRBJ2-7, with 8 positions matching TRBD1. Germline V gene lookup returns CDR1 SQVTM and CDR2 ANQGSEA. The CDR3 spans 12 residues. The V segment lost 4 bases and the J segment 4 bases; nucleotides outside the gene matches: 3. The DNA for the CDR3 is TGCAGCGTTGGGACAGGGAGGTACGAGCAGTACTTC. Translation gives CSVGTGRYEQYF.

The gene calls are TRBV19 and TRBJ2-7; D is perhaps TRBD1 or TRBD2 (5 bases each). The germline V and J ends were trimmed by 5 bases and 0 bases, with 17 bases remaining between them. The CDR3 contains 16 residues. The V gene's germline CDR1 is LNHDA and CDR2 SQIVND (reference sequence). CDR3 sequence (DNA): TGTGCCAGTAGTCAAACCGGGGCGTTCGCCTCCTACGAGCAGTACTTC. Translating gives CASSQTGAFASYEQYF.

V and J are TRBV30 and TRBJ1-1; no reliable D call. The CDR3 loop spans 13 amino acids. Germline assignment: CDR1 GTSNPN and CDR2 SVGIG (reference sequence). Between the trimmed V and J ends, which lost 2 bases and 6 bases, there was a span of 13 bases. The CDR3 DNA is TGTGCCTGGAGTCTCGGATGGCGACCTGAAGCTTTCTTT. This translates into CAWSLGWRPEAFF.

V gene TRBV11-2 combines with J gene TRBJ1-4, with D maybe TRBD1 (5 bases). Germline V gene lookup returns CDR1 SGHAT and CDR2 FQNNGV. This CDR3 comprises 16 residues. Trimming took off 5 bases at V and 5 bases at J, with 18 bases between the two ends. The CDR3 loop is CASSGPSWGRNEKLFF. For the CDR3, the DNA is TGTGCCAGCAGCGGCCCATCGTGGGGGAGGAATGAAAAACTGTTTTTT.

The CDR3 region has the DNA TGTGCCAGCAGCCATGGACAGGGTTCAATTTGGTATAATTCACCCCTCCACTTT. It is translated as CASSHGQGSIWYNSPLHF. The V gene is TRBV7-6, the J gene TRBJ1-6; the match to TRBD1 covers 8 bases. Germline lookup yields CDR1 SGHVS and CDR2 FNYEAQ. The CDR3 loop spans 18 amino acids. With V trimmed by 5 bases and J by 4 bases, 13 bases remained unmatched.

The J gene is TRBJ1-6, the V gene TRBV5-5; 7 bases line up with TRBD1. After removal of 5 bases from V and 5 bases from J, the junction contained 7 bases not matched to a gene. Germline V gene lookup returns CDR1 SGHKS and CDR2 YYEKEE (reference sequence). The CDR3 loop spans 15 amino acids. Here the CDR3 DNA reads TGTGCCAGCAGGGGCGTACAGGGGAATAATTCACCCCTCCACTTT. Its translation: CASRGVQGNNSPLHF. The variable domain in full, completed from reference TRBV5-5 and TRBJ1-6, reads DAGVTQSPTHLIKTRGQQVTLRCSPISGHKSVSWYQQVLGQGPQFIFQYYEKEERGRGNFPDRFSARQFPNYSSELNVNALLLGDSALYLCASRGVQGNNSPLHFGNGTRLTVT.

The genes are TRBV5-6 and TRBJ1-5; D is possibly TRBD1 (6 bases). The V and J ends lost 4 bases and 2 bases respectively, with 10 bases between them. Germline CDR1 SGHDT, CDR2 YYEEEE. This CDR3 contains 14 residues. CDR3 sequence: CASSIQGGNQPQHF. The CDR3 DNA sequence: TGTGCCAGCAGCATACAGGGTGGCAATCAGCCCCAGCATTTT.